This T cell receptor beta chain was recorded in a study of response to subunit inactivated influenza vaccine. Study findings and constraints: Researchers suggested that each seasonal influenza vaccination recruits few new T cells.

Comment on this clonotype: The antigen remains unidentified.

This CDR3 is 15 amino acids long. Germline CDR1 reads MGHRA; CDR2 reads YSYEKL. The germline V and J ends were trimmed by 2 bases and 2 bases, with 13 bases remaining between them. TCRdb ran MiXCR on the RT-PCR reads and lists one entry per CDR3 protein. The sample consists of about 500,000 distinct CDR3 sequences, approximately 13% of them appearing once. This rearrangement joins TRBV4-1 to TRBJ2-7, with D maybe TRBD1 (6 bases). The specimen was PBMCs from blood, collected roughly 46 days after vaccination. The sequence derives from a man in his fifties who received an inactivated influenza vaccine. CDR3 nucleotides: TGCGCCAGCAGCCAAAGAGGGGGTGGAACCTACGAGCAGTACTTC. Amino acids: CASSQRGGGTYEQYF.